This entry lists 18 T cell receptor beta chains sequenced from one sample in a study of T-cell memory formation after mild COVID-19. TCRdb analysed the 5' RACE reads with MiXCR anew, one entry per CDR3 protein. The sample carries 100,000 to 130,000 distinct CDR3 sequences, approximately 14% recorded once. Sequences were obtained from PBMCs or a T cell subset sorted from them (not recorded which). The source of these receptors is a man younger than 35 who had mild COVID-19 (a few samples of this study predate the infection). Cell type and time point are not known.

The sample holds a few counts of this clonotype. The CDR3 loop is CASSVGRERELFF. Written as DNA, the CDR3 is TGTGCCAGCAGCGTAGGGAGAGAGCGGGAGCTGTTTTTT. The chain has TRBV9 and TRBJ2-2; D ambiguous. The CDR3 runs to 13 residues. Germline CDR1 SGDLS, CDR2 YYNGEE. The germline V and J ends were trimmed by 0 bases and 9 bases, with 9 bases remaining between them.

This clonotype was detected ten times or more. The V call is TRBV7-9, the J call TRBJ1-2; D gene ambiguous. V lost 5 bases and J 0 bases, leaving 19 bases between the germline ends. Germline assignment: CDR1 SEHNR and CDR2 FQNEAQ (reference sequence). The CDR3 runs 17 residues. The CDR3 sequence: CASSPLVDGIANYGYTF. Written as DNA, the CDR3 is TGTGCCAGCAGCCCGTTGGTAGACGGTATAGCTAACTATGGCTACACCTTC.

This clonotype was found a few times. The chain couples TRBV29-1 to TRBJ2-2, with D hard to call. The V end lost 4 bases, the J end lost 0 bases, and 9 bases lay between the germline ends. Germline CDR1 is SQVTM and CDR2 is ANQGSEA. The CDR3 runs to 14 residues. CDR3 sequence: CSVVPDPNTGELFF. DNA of the CDR3: TGCAGCGTTGTCCCCGATCCGAACACCGGGGAGCTGTTTTTT.

The V gene is TRBV12-3 or TRBV12-4, the J gene TRBJ2-2; the match to TRBD1 covers 9 bases. CDR3 size: 16 residues. The V gene end was trimmed by 5 bases and the J gene end by 5 bases; junction bases not matched to a gene: 9. DNA for the CDR3: TGTGCCAGCAGTACTCCTAGGACAGGGGCTACCGGGGAGCTGTTTTTT. Its translation: CASSTPRTGATGELFF.

This clonotype has just a few counts. This chain uses TRBV5-5 with TRBJ2-2, with D perhaps TRBD1 (6 bases). The germline CDR1 and CDR2 sequences are SGHKS and YYEKEE (reference sequence). CDR3 length: 16 residues. V was shortened by 1 base and J by 3 bases, with 13 bases between the two germline ends. This CDR3 is CASSLPQGTDTGELFF. CDR3 DNA sequence: TGTGCCAGCAGCTTGCCCCAGGGGACGGACACCGGGGAGCTGTTTTTT.

Comments on this clonotype: This likely comes from a read error, as the CDR3 has no conserved phenylalanine or tryptophan at its end. The DNA is omitted, as the CDR3 cannot be located on it reliably, and the CDR3 follows TCRdb's listing. The J gene is TRBJ2-7, the V gene TRBV28; TRBD1 is taken as the D call from the table, unchecked against the DNA. The germline gives CDR1 MDHEN, CDR2 SYDVKM. The CDR3 is 12 residues long, counting both termini. CDR3 protein: CASSPIGGPNKI.

This clonotype was counted a few times. The rearrangement links TRBV27 to TRBJ1-2; tentative D call: TRBD1 (5 bases). Germline loops: CDR1 MNHEY, CDR2 SMNVEV (reference sequence). Between the trimmed V and J ends, which lost 5 bases and 4 bases, there was a span of 17 bases. The length of the CDR3 is 15 residues. CDR3: CASSPGGGSAYGYTF. CDR3 DNA: TGTGCCAGCAGTCCCGGGGGGGGGAGCGCCTATGGCTACACCTTC.

The V and J genes are TRBV4-3 and TRBJ1-6, with 7 bases that match TRBD1. Germline-derived CDR1 and CDR2 are LGHNA and YSLEER. The CDR3 totals 15 residues. J gave up 7 bases and V 6 bases, and 9 bases lay outside the gene matches. CDR3 region: CASREATGRNSPLHF. CDR3 DNA sequence: TGCGCCAGCAGAGAGGCGACAGGGAGGAATTCACCCCTCCACTTT.

The gene calls are TRBV7-8 and TRBJ1-2; 8 positions agree with TRBD1. Germline CDR1 reads SGHVS; CDR2 reads FQNEAQ. V shed 5 bases and J 2 bases; nucleotides not matched to a gene: 7. The CDR3 extends over 15 amino acids. The DNA for the CDR3 is TGTGCCAGCAGCCCAACGCGACAGGGGAACTATGGCTACACCTTC. Translating gives CASSPTRQGNYGYTF.

This clonotype was found many times. The chain joins TRBV12-3 or TRBV12-4 to TRBJ2-7, with a weak D call TRBD1 (5 bases). The CDR3 totals 13 residues. V was trimmed by 2 bases and J by 9 bases, leaving 14 bases between them. In DNA form, the CDR3 reads TGTGCCAGCAGTTTATCCCAGGGATCCGGGCAGTACTTC. It is translated as CASSLSQGSGQYF.

This chain joins TRBV7-2 and TRBJ1-2, with 7 bases that match TRBD1. The CDR3 totals 16 residues. The germline CDR1 and CDR2 sequences are SGHTA and FQGNSA. Trimming took 4 bases from V and 0 from J; bases not matched to a gene: 8. CDR3 bases: TGTGCCAGCAGCTCCCCGGACAGGCGGGCTAACTATGGCTACACCTTC. Residues: CASSSPDRRANYGYTF. Full variable domain (rest looked up from reference TRBV7-2 and TRBJ1-2): GAGVSQSPSNKVTEKGKDVELRCDPISGHTALYWYRQSLGQGLEFLIYFQGNSAPDKSGLPSDRFSAERTGGSVSTLTIQRTQQEDSAVYLCASSSPDRRANYGYTFGSGTRLTVV.

The chain uses TRBV5-1 and TRBJ2-5, with a possible D match to TRBD1 (6 bases). V was pared by 3 bases and J by 3 bases, with 12 bases between. From germline, CDR1 is SGHRS and CDR2 YFSETQ. This CDR3 region has 14 residues. The CDR3 region is CASSSLPGEETQYF. DNA for the CDR3: TGCGCCAGCAGCTCGCTCCCAGGGGAAGAGACCCAGTACTTC.

This clonotype was seen only a few times. The chain has TRBV6-5 and TRBJ2-2, with 7 bases matching TRBD1. Germline V gene sequence: CDR1 MNHEY, CDR2 SVGAGI. The ends lost 7 bases at V and 7 bases at J; junction bases unmatched: 6. The CDR3 runs to 13 residues. CDR3 sequence: CASNRQGNGELFF. The CDR3 coding sequence is TGTGCCAGCAACCGACAGGGAAACGGGGAGCTGTTTTTT.

The chain combines TRBV6-2 or TRBV6-3 with TRBJ2-7; 9 bases agree with TRBD2. The CDR3 length is 13 residues. Germline V CDR1 and CDR2: MNHEY, SVGEGT. V trimming: 5 bases; J trimming: 5 bases; junction bases outside the gene matches: 4. DNA for the CDR3: TGTGCCAGCAGTCCGGGACTAGCCGACGAGCAGTACGTC. This encodes CASSPGLADEQYV.

This clonotype was observed a few times. The chain has TRBV5-1 and TRBJ2-7; TRBD2 matches at 11 bases. Germline loops: CDR1 SGHRS, CDR2 YFSETQ. This CDR3 is built from 16 residues. V was clipped by 4 bases and J by 3 bases; unmatched bases: 9. Here the CDR3 reads CASSATASGGFYEQYF. The CDR3 DNA follows: TGCGCCAGCAGCGCGACCGCTAGCGGGGGGTTCTACGAGCAGTACTTC.

The sample holds many counts of this clonotype. The chain recombines TRBV29-1 with TRBJ2-3, with 11 bases that match TRBD2. This CDR3 contains 14 residues. Per germline, CDR1 SQVTM and CDR2 ANQGSEA. V shed 5 bases, J shed 11 bases, and the junction held 12 bases outside the gene matches. CDR3 DNA sequence: TGCAGCGTTCCTAGCGGGGGGCCCAGAAGGCAGCAGTATTTT. Amino acids: CSVPSGGPRRQQYF.

This clonotype came up a few times. The chain is built from TRBV4-2 and TRBJ2-7, with unresolved D. Germline-derived CDR1 and CDR2 are LGHNA and YNFKEQ. Trimming cost V 1 base and J 4 bases, with 11 bases left between them. CDR3 size: 14 residues. The CDR3 DNA reads TGTGCCAGCAGCCAAGTGGGTGCGACGTACGAGCAGTACTTC. Protein: CASSQVGATYEQYF.

This clonotype was observed a handful of times. A junction end diverges from the germline sequence, so it may reflect a read error. The V call is TRBV12-3 or TRBV12-4, the J call TRBJ2-1; D not certain. The CDR3 length is 12 residues. CDR3 nucleotides: TGTGCCAGCAGCCCCTCCCACAATGAGCAGTTCTTC. This gives the protein CASSPSHNEQFF.